A single sample gave rise to the 24 T cell receptor beta chains below, sequenced in a study of blood T cells in healthy people across ages. For the second PCR, which ran for roughly 6 to 11 cycles, a sample-barcoded 5' primer and a J-beta primer mix were used. TCRdb analysed the 5' RACE reads with MiXCR anew, one entry per CDR3 protein. The repertoire includes about 800,000 distinct CDR3 sequences, 55% to 70% of them detected once, and around 22% sits in the top ten. Material for sequencing was blood. These receptors all stem from a man aged 25 to 40 in good health.

With regard to this clonotype: A much larger clone differs by one base, so this may be a read error. This chain uses TRBV29-1 with TRBJ2-7; the D gene is possibly TRBD2 (6 bases). CDR1 SQVTM and CDR2 ANQGSEA come from the germline V gene. CDR3 length: 13 amino acids. The CDR3 DNA is TGCGGCGTTGAGGCGGGGAACTCCTACGAGCAGTACTTC. Its protein product is CGVEAGNSYEQYF.

CDR3 coding DNA: TGTGCCAGCAGCTTAGTTGCAGGGCTTCAGAGGACAGATACGCAGTATTTT. This codes for CASSLVAGLQRTDTQYF. The gene calls are TRBV7-9 and TRBJ2-3; tentative D call: TRBD1 (5 bases). From germline, CDR1 is SEHNR and CDR2 FQNEAQ (reference sequence). The CDR3 is 17 amino acids. The V gene lost 1 base and the J gene lost 3 bases, with 17 bases spanning the gap.

This clonotype was counted many times. The chain carries TRBV29-1 and TRBJ2-1; D unclear. V dropped 4 bases and J dropped 4 bases, with 11 bases sitting between them. CDR1 is SQVTM and CDR2 is ANQGSEA in the germline V gene. The CDR3 covers 13 residues. CDR3 in amino acids: CSVGKGFYNEQFF. In DNA, the CDR3 is TGCAGCGTTGGGAAAGGGTTTTACAATGAGCAGTTCTTC.

The chain links TRBV19 to TRBJ1-5; TRBD1 agrees at 10 bases. V shed 7 bases and J 1 base; nucleotides not matched to a gene: 10. CDR3 length: 17 residues. Germline CDR1 and CDR2: LNHDA and SQIVND (reference sequence). CDR3 DNA sequence: TGTGCCAGTAATACGGGACAGGGGAAGGTGAGCAATCAGCCCCAGCATTTT. Protein: CASNTGQGKVSNQPQHF.

The chain employs TRBV7-3 and TRBJ2-3; 7 bases fit TRBD2. The CDR3 covers 15 residues. Germline V gene data show CDR1 as SGHTA and CDR2 as FQGTGA. Trimming removed 1 base from V and 3 bases from J; junction bases left unmatched: 4. CDR3 bases: TGTGCCAGCAGCTTAAGGCTAGCGGAGACAGATACGCAGTATTTT. Translation: CASSLRLAETDTQYF.

The chain is built from TRBV7-9 and TRBJ1-2; perhaps TRBD1 as D (5 bases). This CDR3 spans 14 amino acids. From germline, CDR1 is SEHNR and CDR2 FQNEAQ (reference sequence). V was trimmed by 5 bases and J by 7 bases, leaving 17 bases between them. The CDR3 loop reads CASSPPEGPAGYTF. The CDR3 DNA reads as TGTGCCAGCAGCCCCCCGGAGGGGCCAGCTGGCTACACCTTC.

CDR3 sequence (DNA): TGCAGTGCTAGGGGTCAACTAGCGGGCTACGAGCAGTACTTC. Protein sequence: CSARGQLAGYEQYF. This rearrangement joins TRBV20-1 to TRBJ2-7; 9 bases are shared with TRBD2. V was pared by 3 bases and J by 3 bases, with 6 bases of the junction left unmatched. The germline gives CDR1 DFQATT, CDR2 SNEGSKA (reference sequence). The CDR3 spans 14 residues.

The chain links TRBV6-5 to TRBJ1-1; maybe TRBD1 (5 bases). CDR3 length equals 14 residues. The germline CDR1 and CDR2 sequences are MNHEY and SVGAGI. Trimming removed 8 bases from V and 6 bases from J, with 19 bases in between. Here the CDR3 reads CASSLMVGVAEAFF. DNA of the CDR3: TGTGCCAGCTCTCTTATGGTGGGGGTGGCTGAAGCTTTCTTT.

This clonotype was counted only a few times. V is TRBV5-6 and J is TRBJ2-7; a weak D match, TRBD1 (6 bases). Germline V lookup: CDR1 SGHDT, CDR2 YYEEEE. Deletions cut 0 bases from V and 3 bases from J, with 19 bases between. The CDR3 length is 17 residues. CDR3 sequence: CASSLAPRTDRRYEQYF. For the CDR3, the DNA is TGTGCCAGCAGCTTGGCCCCCCGGACAGATCGTCGCTACGAGCAGTACTTC.

This clonotype was counted a few times. The chain has TRBV12-3 or TRBV12-4 and TRBJ1-1, with a weak D call TRBD1 (5 bases). The CDR3 is made up of 16 amino acids. Trimming removed 3 bases at V and 6 bases at J, with 20 bases between. In DNA, the CDR3 is TGTGCCAGCAGTTTCTCGGCAGGGAATGGGGACCCTGAAGCTTTCTTT. Its translation: CASSFSAGNGDPEAFF.

V is TRBV2 and J is TRBJ2-7; 9 bases line up with TRBD2. Germline V gives CDR1 SNHLY, CDR2 FYNNEI. The trim removed 10 bases at V and 2 bases at J, leaving 9 bases unmatched. The CDR3 covers 14 residues. CDR3 sequence (DNA): TGTGCCACAACTCCGGGACTAGCCACCTACGAGCAGTACTTC. Amino acid sequence: CATTPGLATYEQYF.

The J gene is TRBJ2-3, the V gene TRBV7-2; D may be TRBD1 (5 bases). The CDR3 is 14 residues long. V was pared by 5 bases and J by 1 base, with 10 bases between. Per the germline V gene, CDR1 is SGHTA and CDR2 is FQGNSA. CDR3 in DNA: TGTGCCAGCAGCCCGTCGACAGGCACAGATACGCAGTATTTT. Amino acid sequence: CASSPSTGTDTQYF. The full variable domain, completed using reference TRBV7-2 and TRBJ2-3, is GAGVSQSPSNKVTEKGKDVELRCDPISGHTALYWYRQSLGQGLEFLIYFQGNSAPDKSGLPSDRFSAERTGGSVSTLTIQRTQQEDSAVYLCASSPSTGTDTQYFGPGTRLTVL.

CDR3 DNA sequence: TGTGCCAGCAGTCAGACTAGCGGGACAGAGACCCAGTACTTC. Its translation is CASSQTSGTETQYF. This rearrangement joins TRBV6-5 to TRBJ2-5; 11 bases fit TRBD2. The CDR3 is 14 amino acids. With 5 bases clipped from V and 4 bases from J, the junction kept 3 bases outside the gene matches. The germline gives CDR1 MNHEY, CDR2 SVGAGI.

This clonotype is a singleton in its sample. This sequence joins TRBV4-2 and TRBJ2-3; D is perhaps TRBD1 (5 bases). The CDR3 extends over 14 amino acids. The germline V and J ends were trimmed by 0 bases and 5 bases, with 9 bases remaining between them. Germline V CDR1 and CDR2: LGHNA, YNFKEQ. The DNA of the CDR3 is TGTGCCAGCAGCCAAGAGCCAGGGATAGATACGCAGTATTTT. Protein sequence: CASSQEPGIDTQYF.

This clonotype has more than one count but fewer than ten. V and J are TRBV20-1 and TRBJ2-6; 9 positions agree with TRBD1. The germline V gene encodes CDR1 DFQATT and CDR2 SNEGSKA (reference sequence). The CDR3 extends over 18 amino acids. V lost 3 bases to trimming and J lost 2 bases; unmatched junction nucleotides: 11. The CDR3 region has the DNA TGCAGTGCTAGCCCCGCGGGACAGGGTATGACTGGGGCCAACGTCCTGACTTTC. It specifies CSASPAGQGMTGANVLTF.

The chain links TRBV2 to TRBJ2-2; D might be TRBD1 (6 bases). Germline-derived CDR1 and CDR2 are SNHLY and FYNNEI. Deletions cut 6 bases from V and 0 bases from J, with 8 bases between. This CDR3 is 14 amino acids long. This CDR3 reads CASRQGTNTGELFF. In DNA form, the CDR3 reads TGTGCCAGCAGACAGGGAACGAACACCGGGGAGCTGTTTTTT. Variable domain in full (rest from reference TRBV2 and TRBJ2-2): EPEVTQTPSHQVTQMGQEVILRCVPISNHLYFYWYRQILGQKVEFLVSFYNNEISEKSEIFDDQFSVERPDGSNFTLKIRSTKLEDSAMYFCASRQGTNTGELFFGEGSRLTVL.

This chain uses TRBV5-1 with TRBJ1-1; 7 bases are a match to TRBD1. Trimming cost V 3 bases and J 4 bases; bases outside gene matches: 9. CDR3 length: 15 residues. Germline V lookup: CDR1 SGHRS, CDR2 YFSETQ. The CDR3, as DNA: TGCGCCAGCAGCTCGGGCGGACAGGAAGGCACTGAAGCTTTCTTT. It specifies CASSSGGQEGTEAFF.

The chain joins TRBV4-2 to TRBJ2-1, with D possibly being TRBD2 (5 bases). This CDR3 contains 16 residues. The germline V gene has CDR1 LGHNA and CDR2 YNFKEQ. Trimming removed 6 bases at V and 5 bases at J, with 20 bases between. The CDR3: CASSQFSGKQNNEQFF. The CDR3 bases are TGTGCCAGCAGTCAATTTTCCGGGAAACAAAACAATGAGCAGTTCTTC.

The chain links TRBV27 to TRBJ1-4; D gene unclear. Trimming pared 2 bases from V and 4 bases from J, leaving 8 bases between. Germline CDR1 reads MNHEY; CDR2 reads SMNVEV (reference sequence). This CDR3 spans 14 amino acids. This chain's CDR3 is CASSLTIDNEKLFF. The CDR3 coding sequence is TGTGCCAGCAGTTTAACCATCGATAATGAAAAACTGTTTTTT.

CDR3: CSVGDKGLEQYF. For the CDR3, the DNA is TGCAGCGTAGGGGATAAGGGGCTCGAGCAGTACTTC. The V and J genes are TRBV29-1 and TRBJ2-5, with D perhaps TRBD1 (5 bases). The end of the DNA aligns better with TRBJ2-7, so the J call may be wrong. Germline loops: CDR1 SQVTM, CDR2 ANQGSEA. The CDR3 is 12 amino acids.

This clonotype was recorded a few times. The V call is TRBV3-1, the J call TRBJ2-7; 9 positions agree with TRBD1. The V segment lost 6 bases and the J segment 5 bases; nucleotides outside the gene matches: 5. CDR1 and CDR2 from the germline V gene are LGHDT and YNNKEL (reference sequence). This CDR3 spans 13 amino acids. The CDR3 DNA reads as TGTGCCAGCAGGCGACAGGGGGTTGACGAGCAGTACTTC. It translates to CASRRQGVDEQYF.

The gene calls are TRBV20-1 and TRBJ2-7; 9 positions agree with TRBD1. With 1 base clipped from V and 3 bases from J, the junction kept 13 bases outside the gene matches. The CDR3 has 17 residues. Germline lookup yields CDR1 DFQATT and CDR2 SNEGSKA (reference sequence). The CDR3 region is CSARGGQGSDNFYEQYF. The DNA of the CDR3 is TGCAGTGCTAGAGGGGGACAGGGAAGTGATAATTTCTACGAGCAGTACTTC.

This chain connects TRBV20-1 to TRBJ2-1; 12 nucleotides match TRBD2. The germline CDR1 and CDR2 sequences are DFQATT and SNEGSKA (reference sequence). The length of the CDR3 is 19 residues. V was clipped by 0 bases and J by 3 bases; unmatched bases: 12. The CDR3 nucleotides are TGCAGTGCTAGAGATCTTGGACTAGCGGGACAGCCGGTCTACAATGAGCAGTTCTTC. Translation gives CSARDLGLAGQPVYNEQFF.

The V call is TRBV20-1, the J call TRBJ2-1; no firm D call. The CDR3 contains 13 residues. Germline CDR1 and CDR2: DFQATT and SNEGSKA (reference sequence). Between the trimmed V and J ends, which lost 3 bases and 4 bases, there was a span of 10 bases. As DNA, the CDR3 is TGCAGTGCTAGCGTAGGTCCGTACAATGAGCAGTTCTTC. Its protein is CSASVGPYNEQFF.